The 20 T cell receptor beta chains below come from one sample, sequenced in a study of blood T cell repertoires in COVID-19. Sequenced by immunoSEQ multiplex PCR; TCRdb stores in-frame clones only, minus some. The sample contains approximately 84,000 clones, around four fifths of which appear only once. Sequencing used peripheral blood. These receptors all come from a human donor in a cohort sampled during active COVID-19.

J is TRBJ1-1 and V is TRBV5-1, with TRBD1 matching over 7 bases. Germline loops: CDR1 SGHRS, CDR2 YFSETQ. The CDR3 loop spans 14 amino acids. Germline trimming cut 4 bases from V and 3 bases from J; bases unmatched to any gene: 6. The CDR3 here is CASSQTGAYTEAFF. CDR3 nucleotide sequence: TGCGCCAGCAGCCAAACAGGGGCGTACACTGAAGCTTTCTTT.

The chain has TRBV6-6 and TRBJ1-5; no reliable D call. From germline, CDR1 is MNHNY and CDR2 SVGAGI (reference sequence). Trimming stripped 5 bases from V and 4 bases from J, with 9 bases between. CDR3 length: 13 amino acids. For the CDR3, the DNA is TGTGCCAGCAGTCCCGGGTCTAATCAGCCCCAGCATTTT. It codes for CASSPGSNQPQHF.

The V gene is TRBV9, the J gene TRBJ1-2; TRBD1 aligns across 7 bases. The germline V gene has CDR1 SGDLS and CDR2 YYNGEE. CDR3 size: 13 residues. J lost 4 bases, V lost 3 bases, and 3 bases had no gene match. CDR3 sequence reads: CASSARQGYGYTF. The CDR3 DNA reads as TGTGCCAGCAGCGCGCGACAGGGCTATGGCTACACCTTC.

The CDR3 loop is CASSLDWDSGTEAFF. The CDR3 DNA reads TGTGCCAGCAGCTTGGACTGGGACAGCGGCACTGAAGCTTTCTTT. V gene TRBV5-8 combines with J gene TRBJ1-1; 7 nucleotides align to TRBD1. Germline CDR1 reads SGHTS; CDR2 reads YDEGEE. V lost 0 bases, J lost 4 bases, and 6 bases stayed unmatched. This CDR3 is built from 15 residues.

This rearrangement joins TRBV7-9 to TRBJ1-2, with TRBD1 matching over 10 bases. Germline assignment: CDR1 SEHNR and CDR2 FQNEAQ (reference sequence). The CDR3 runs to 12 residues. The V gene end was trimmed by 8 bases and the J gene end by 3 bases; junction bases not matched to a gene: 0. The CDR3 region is CASGTGDYGYTF. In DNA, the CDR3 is TGTGCCAGCGGGACAGGGGACTATGGCTACACCTTC.

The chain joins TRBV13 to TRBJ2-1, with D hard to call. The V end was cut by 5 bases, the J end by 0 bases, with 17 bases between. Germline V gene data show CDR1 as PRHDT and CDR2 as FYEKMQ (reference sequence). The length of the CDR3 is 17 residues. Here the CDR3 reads CASSNPPAESSYNEQFF. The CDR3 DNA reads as TGTGCCAGCAGCAACCCTCCGGCGGAGAGCTCCTACAATGAGCAGTTCTTC. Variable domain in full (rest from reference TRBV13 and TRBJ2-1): AAGVIQSPRHLIKEKRETATLKCYPIPRHDTVYWYQQGPGQDPQFLISFYEKMQSDKGSIPDRFSAQQFSDYHSELNMSSLELGDSALYFCASSNPPAESSYNEQFFGPGTRLTVL.

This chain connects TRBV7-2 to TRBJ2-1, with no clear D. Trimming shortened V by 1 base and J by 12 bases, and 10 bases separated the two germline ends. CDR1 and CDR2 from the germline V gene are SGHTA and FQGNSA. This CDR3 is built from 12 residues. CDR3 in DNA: TGTGCCAGCAGCTTAGAACTACCTCCGCAGTTCTTC. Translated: CASSLELPPQFF.

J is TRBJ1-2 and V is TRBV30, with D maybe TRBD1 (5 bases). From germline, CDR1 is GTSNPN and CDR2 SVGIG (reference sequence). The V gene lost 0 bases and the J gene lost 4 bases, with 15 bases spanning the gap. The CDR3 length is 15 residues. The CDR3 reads CAWSVGGTRGYGYTF. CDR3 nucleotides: TGTGCCTGGAGTGTTGGGGGGACTCGAGGCTATGGCTACACCTTC.

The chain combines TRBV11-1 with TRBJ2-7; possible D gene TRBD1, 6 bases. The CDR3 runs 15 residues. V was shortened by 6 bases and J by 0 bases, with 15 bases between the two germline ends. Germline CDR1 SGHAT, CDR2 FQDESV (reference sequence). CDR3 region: CASSMLGQGSYEQYF. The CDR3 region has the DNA TGTGCCAGCAGTATGCTGGGACAAGGCTCCTACGAGCAGTACTTC.

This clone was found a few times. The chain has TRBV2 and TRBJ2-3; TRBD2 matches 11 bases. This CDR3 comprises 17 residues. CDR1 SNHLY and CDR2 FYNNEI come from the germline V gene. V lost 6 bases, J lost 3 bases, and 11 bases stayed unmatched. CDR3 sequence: CASRGRASGRRTDTQYF. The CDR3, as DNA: TGTGCCAGCAGGGGCCGGGCTAGCGGGAGGAGAACAGATACGCAGTATTTT.

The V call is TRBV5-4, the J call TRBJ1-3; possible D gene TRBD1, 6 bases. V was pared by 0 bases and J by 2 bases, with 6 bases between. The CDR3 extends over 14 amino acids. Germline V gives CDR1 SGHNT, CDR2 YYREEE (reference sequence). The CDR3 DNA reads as TGTGCCAGCAGCTTGGCAGGGGCTGGAAACACCATATATTTT. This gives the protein CASSLAGAGNTIYF.

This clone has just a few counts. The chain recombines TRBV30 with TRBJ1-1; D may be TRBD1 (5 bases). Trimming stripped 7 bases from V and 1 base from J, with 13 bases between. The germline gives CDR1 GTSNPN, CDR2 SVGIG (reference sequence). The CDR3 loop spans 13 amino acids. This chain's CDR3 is CASPRQGNTEAFF. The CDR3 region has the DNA TGTGCCTCCCCGCGGCAGGGGAACACTGAAGCTTTCTTT.

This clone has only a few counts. Here the CDR3 reads CASSPGSGYNSPLHF. DNA of the CDR3: TGTGCCAGCAGCCCCGGTTCAGGGTATAATTCACCCCTCCACTTT. The V call is TRBV7-2, the J call TRBJ1-6; weak D call: TRBD1 (5 bases). V dropped 5 bases and J dropped 4 bases, with 12 bases sitting between them. There are 15 residues in the CDR3. Germline CDR1 and CDR2: SGHTA and FQGNSA.

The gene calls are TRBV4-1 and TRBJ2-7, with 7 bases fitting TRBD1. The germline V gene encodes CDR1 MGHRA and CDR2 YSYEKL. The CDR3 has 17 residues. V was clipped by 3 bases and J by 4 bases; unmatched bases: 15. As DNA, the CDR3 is TGCGCCAGCAGCCAGTCGAGTCGGGACAGAGGACATTACGAGCAGTACTTC. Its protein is CASSQSSRDRGHYEQYF.

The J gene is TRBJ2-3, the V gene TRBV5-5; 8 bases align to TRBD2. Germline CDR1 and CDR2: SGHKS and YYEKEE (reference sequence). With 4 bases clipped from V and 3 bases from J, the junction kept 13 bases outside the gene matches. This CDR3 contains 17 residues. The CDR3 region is CASSRVGGGVGTDTQYF. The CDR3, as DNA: TGTGCCAGCAGCCGAGTCGGGGGGGGCGTCGGGACAGATACGCAGTATTTT.

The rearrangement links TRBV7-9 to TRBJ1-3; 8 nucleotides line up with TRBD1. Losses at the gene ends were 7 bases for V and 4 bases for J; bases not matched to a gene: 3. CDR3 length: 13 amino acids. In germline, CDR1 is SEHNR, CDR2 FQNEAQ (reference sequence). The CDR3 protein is CASTQGAGNTIYF. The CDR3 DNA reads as TGTGCCAGCACTCAGGGGGCCGGAAACACCATATATTTT.

The chain's CDR3 is CASSEDRQGADEKLFF. CDR3 DNA sequence: TGCGCCAGCAGCGAGGACCGACAGGGGGCGGATGAAAAACTGTTTTTT. The rearrangement links TRBV5-1 to TRBJ1-4, with 10 nucleotides matching TRBD1. After removal of 4 bases from V and 6 bases from J, the junction contained 9 bases not matched to a gene. This CDR3 is built from 16 residues. Germline V gene lookup returns CDR1 SGHRS and CDR2 YFSETQ.

The CDR3 here is CASSELAGSDTQYF. CDR3 in DNA: TGTGCCAGCAGTGAATTAGCGGGGTCAGATACGCAGTATTTT. V is TRBV2 and J is TRBJ2-3, with 8 nucleotides matching TRBD2. Germline-derived CDR1 and CDR2 are SNHLY and FYNNEI. The CDR3 is 14 amino acids. V lost 2 bases to trimming and J lost 4 bases; unmatched junction nucleotides: 2.

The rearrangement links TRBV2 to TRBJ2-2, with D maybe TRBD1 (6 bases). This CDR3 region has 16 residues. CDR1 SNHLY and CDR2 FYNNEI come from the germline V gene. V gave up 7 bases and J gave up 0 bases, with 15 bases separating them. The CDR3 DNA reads TGTGCCAGCATAGACGACAGGACCACGAACACCGGGGAGCTGTTTTTT. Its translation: CASIDDRTTNTGELFF. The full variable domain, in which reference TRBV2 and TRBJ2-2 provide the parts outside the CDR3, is EPEVTQTPSHQVTQMGQEVILRCVPISNHLYFYWYRQILGQKVEFLVSFYNNEISEKSEIFDDQFSVERPDGSNFTLKIRSTKLEDSAMYFCASIDDRTTNTGELFFGEGSRLTVL.

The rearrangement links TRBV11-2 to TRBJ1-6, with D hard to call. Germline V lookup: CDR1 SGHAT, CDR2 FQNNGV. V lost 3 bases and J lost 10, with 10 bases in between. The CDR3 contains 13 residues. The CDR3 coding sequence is TGTGCCAGCAGCTTCCAGTACCAATCACCCCTCCACTTT. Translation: CASSFQYQSPLHF.